A selection of T cell receptor beta chains follows, all from one sample in a study of blood T cell repertoires in COVID-19. Repertoires were generated with immunoSEQ multiplex PCR, while TCRdb's copy carries only in-frame clones and drops some. The table has a few hundred thousand clones, 70% to 90% seen once. Sample: PBMCs or T cells enriched from blood (not recorded which). The receptors were sampled from a man in his thirties or forties who had recovered from COVID-19. The CDR3 runs from the conserved cysteine through the conserved F or W. A D gene is named only where the DNA matches it firmly. Rows may omit the clone size; those that give it use once, few, many or a size class.

d_gene	abundance	v_gene	j_gene	CDR3nt	CDR3aa
-	once	TRBV2	TRBJ2-4	TGTGCCAGCAGATTTTCAGGGATGGTAGAAAACATTCAGTACTTC	CASRFSGMVENIQYF
-	-	TRBV11-2	TRBJ1-1	TGTGCCAGCAGCTTAGTTGGGAGGACTGAAGCTTTCTTT	CASSLVGRTEAFF
-	-	TRBV6-4	TRBJ2-2	TGTGCCAGCAGTGACCAAGGGGTCCCCGGGGAGCTGTTTTTT	CASSDQGVPGELFF
-	few	TRBV30	TRBJ1-6	TGTGCCTGGACAGGGGTTCGCGATTCACCCCTCCACTTT	CAWTGVRDSPLHF
TRBD1	-	TRBV7-3	TRBJ1-1	TGTGCCAGCAGCCCCTCGGACAGGGGAAACACTGAAGCTTTCTTT	CASSPSDRGNTEAFF
-	-	TRBV3-1/TRBV3-2	TRBJ1-1	TGTGCCAGCAGCCAAGTGGGGCAGTCCACTGAAGCTTTCTTT	CASSQVGQSTEAFF
TRBD2	-	TRBV5-1	TRBJ2-7	TGCGCCAGCAGCTTGGTTGGCGGGGGACTAAACTACGAGCAGTACTTC	CASSLVGGGLNYEQYF
TRBD2	-	TRBV7-2	TRBJ2-3	TGTGCCAGCAGCTACGGGGGGGCAGGAACAGATACGCAGTATTTT	CASSYGGAGTDTQYF
TRBD1	-	TRBV6-1	TRBJ1-6	TGTGCCAGCAGTGAAGGACAGGGGCCCACGCCCCTCCACTTT	CASSEGQGPTPLHF
-	-	TRBV5-5	TRBJ1-6	TGTGCCAGCAGCCCCCGTGTAGCCTATAATTCACCCCTCCACTTT	CASSPRVAYNSPLHF
TRBD1	-	TRBV19	TRBJ1-2	TGTGCCAGTAGTATATTGCCGTACAGGGGGCCGGGTGGCTACACCTTC	CASSILPYRGPGGYTF
TRBD1	few	TRBV5-1	TRBJ2-7	TGCGCCAGCAGCTTGGGAGCCGGGACAGGGGACGAGCAGTACTTC	CASSLGAGTGDEQYF
-	-	TRBV19	TRBJ2-1	TGTGCCAGTACCGCTAGCGCAGGGAGCTCCTACAATGAGCAGTTCTTC	CASTASAGSSYNEQFF
-	-	TRBV7-2	TRBJ1-4	TGTGCCAGCAGCTTAGGGGGCCGCGAAAAACTGTTTTTT	CASSLGGREKLFF
-	many	TRBV4-2	TRBJ1-6	TGTGCCAGCAGCCAAGCTGGCCAGATAAATTCACCCCTCCACTTT	CASSQAGQINSPLHF
TRBD1	-	TRBV11-2	TRBJ2-1	TGTGCCAGCAGAAACCCGGGACAGGGGGCTCCAGATTTCTACAATGAGCAGTTCTTC	CASRNPGQGAPDFYNEQFF
-	-	TRBV13	TRBJ2-2	TGTGCCAGCAGCTTAGGCCTCACCGGGGAGCTGTTTTTT	CASSLGLTGELFF
TRBD1	-	TRBV2	TRBJ2-6	TGTGCCAGCAGGGACAGGGTAGCCGGGGCCAACGTCCTGACTTTC	CASRDRVAGANVLTF
TRBD1	-	TRBV9	TRBJ2-7	TGTGCCAGCAGCGTAGCTGGACAGGGGGGTTACGAGCAGTACTTC	CASSVAGQGGYEQYF
TRBD1	-	TRBV7-2	TRBJ1-2	TGTGCCAGCAGCTTAGGACTAGGACAGGGTAACTATGGCTACACCTTC	CASSLGLGQGNYGYTF
-	once	TRBV19	TRBJ2-2	TGTGCCAGTAGTATAGAACGACGTGGATCGGGTTCCGGGGAGCTGTTTTTT	CASSIERRGSGSGELFF
-	-	TRBV4-1	TRBJ2-1	TGCGCCAGCAGCCAAGAATTGGGGAGTCCCTACAATGAGCAGTTCTTC	CASSQELGSPYNEQFF
-	-	TRBV11-2	TRBJ1-2	TGTGCCAGCAGCACCCCTAGGCGGTACTATGGCTACACCTTC	CASSTPRRYYGYTF
-	-	TRBV5-4	TRBJ1-6	TGTGCCAGCAGCTTGGGGGGGCGGTATAATTCACCCCTCCACTTT	CASSLGGRYNSPLHF
-	-	TRBV7-2	TRBJ1-4	TGTGCCAGCAGCTTAGGTAGAGGGCGGACTGCAACTAATGAAAAACTGTTTTTT	CASSLGRGRTATNEKLFF
-	-	TRBV6-5	TRBJ1-5	TGTGCCAGCAGCGAGGGACTTATGGGTCAGCCCCAGCATTTT	CASSEGLMGQPQHF
TRBD1	-	TRBV5-8	TRBJ2-7	TGTGCCAGCAGCTTAAGAGACAGGGATGGCGAGCAGTACTTC	CASSLRDRDGEQYF
TRBD1	-	TRBV7-8	TRBJ2-5	TGTGCCAGCAGCTCACAGGGGCCGCAAGAGACCCAGTACTTC	CASSSQGPQETQYF
-	-	TRBV6-4	TRBJ2-3	TGTGCCAGCAGTGACTCGGGGGCCGCGACAGATACGCAGTATTTT	CASSDSGAATDTQYF
-	-	TRBV3-1/TRBV3-2	TRBJ1-4	TGTGCCAGCAGCCAAGTACAGGGACGGGAAAAACTGTTTTTT	CASSQVQGREKLFF
-	-	TRBV19	TRBJ2-2	TGTGCCAGTAGTATAGTTCAACAGTTCACCGGGGAGCTGTTTTTT	CASSIVQQFTGELFF
-	-	TRBV11-2	TRBJ1-5	TGTGCCAGCAGCTCTTACAGGGATCAGGGTCAGCCCCAGCATTTT	CASSSYRDQGQPQHF
TRBD1	-	TRBV11-2	TRBJ1-1	TGTGCCAGCAGCCCAGGACAGGGACCCTCCTCGAACACTGAAGCTTTCTTT	CASSPGQGPSSNTEAFF
TRBD1	-	TRBV29-1	TRBJ1-1	TGCAGCGTCAGACCCGGGACAGGCACTGAAGCTTTCTTT	CSVRPGTGTEAFF
TRBD1	-	TRBV27	TRBJ2-7	TGTGCCAGCAGTGTCACAGGGGGCTACTACGAGCAGTACTTC	CASSVTGGYYEQYF
TRBD1	-	TRBV6-1	TRBJ1-2	TGTGCCAGCAGTGAAGCCGTGGGGACAGTTTATGGCTACACCTTC	CASSEAVGTVYGYTF
TRBD1	-	TRBV5-1	TRBJ1-6	TGCGCCAGCAGCTTCGGGACAGGGGGCGCGAGGAATTCACCCCTCCACTTT	CASSFGTGGARNSPLHF
TRBD1	-	TRBV5-5	TRBJ2-7	TGTGCCAGCAGGAATCCGGGACAGGGAACCTACGAGCAGTACTTC	CASRNPGQGTYEQYF
-	once	TRBV5-1	TRBJ2-3	TGCGCCAGCAGCTCAGGGGTAGCTTTCACAGATACGCAGTATTTT	CASSSGVAFTDTQYF
-	-	TRBV6-5	TRBJ1-1	TGTGCCAGCAGTTACGGACAGAACACTGAAGCTTTCTTT	CASSYGQNTEAFF
TRBD2	-	TRBV10-3	TRBJ2-2	TGTGCCATCAGTGGATTTTCGTCTAGGACTAGATCGAACACCGGGGAGCTGTTTTTT	CAISGFSSRTRSNTGELFF